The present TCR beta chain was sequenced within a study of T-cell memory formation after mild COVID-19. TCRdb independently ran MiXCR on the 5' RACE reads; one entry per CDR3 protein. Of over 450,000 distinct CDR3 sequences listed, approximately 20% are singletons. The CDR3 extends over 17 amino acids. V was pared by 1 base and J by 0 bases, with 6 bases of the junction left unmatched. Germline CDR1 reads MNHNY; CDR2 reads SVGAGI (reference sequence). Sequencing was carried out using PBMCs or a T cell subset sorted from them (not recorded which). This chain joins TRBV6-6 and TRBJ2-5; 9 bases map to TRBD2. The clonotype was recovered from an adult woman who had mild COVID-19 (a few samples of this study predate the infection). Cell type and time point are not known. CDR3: CASSYWSSGANQETQYF. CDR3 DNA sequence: TGTGCCAGCAGTTACTGGTCTAGCGGGGCTAACCAAGAGACCCAGTACTTC.